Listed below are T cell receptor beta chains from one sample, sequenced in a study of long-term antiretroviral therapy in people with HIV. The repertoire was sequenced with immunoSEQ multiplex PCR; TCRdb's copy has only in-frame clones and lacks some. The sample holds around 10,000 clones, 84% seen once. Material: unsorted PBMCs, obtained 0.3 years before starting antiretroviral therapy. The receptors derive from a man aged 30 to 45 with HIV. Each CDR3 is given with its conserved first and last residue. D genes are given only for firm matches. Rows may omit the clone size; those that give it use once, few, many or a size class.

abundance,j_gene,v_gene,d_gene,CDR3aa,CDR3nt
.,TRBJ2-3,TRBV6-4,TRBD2,CASSDAAGGSTDTQYF,TGTGCCAGCAGTGACGCGGCGGGAGGCAGCACAGATACGCAGTATTTT
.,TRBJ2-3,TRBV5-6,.,CASSLRVATDTQYF,TGTGCCAGCAGCTTGAGGGTGGCTACAGATACGCAGTATTTT
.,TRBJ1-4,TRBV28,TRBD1,CASSGGSRGRNEKLFF,TGTGCCAGCAGTGGGGGCTCCAGGGGGCGTAATGAAAAACTGTTTTTT
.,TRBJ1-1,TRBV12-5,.,CASGFEGFAEAFF,TGTGCTAGTGGTTTTGAAGGGTTCGCTGAAGCTTTCTTT
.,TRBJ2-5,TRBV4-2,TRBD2,CASSQESGRGVPHGTQYF,TGTGCCAGCAGCCAAGAATCGGGACGGGGGGTACCCCACGGGACCCAGTACTTC
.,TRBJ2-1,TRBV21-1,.,CASSGKRELDEQFF,TGTGCCAGCAGCGGGAAGCGGGAGCTTGATGAGCAGTTCTTC
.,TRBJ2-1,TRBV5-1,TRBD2,CASSSVSGGIGDEQFF,TGCGCCAGCAGCTCGGTGTCCGGGGGGATCGGGGATGAGCAGTTCTTC
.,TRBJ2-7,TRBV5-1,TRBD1,CASSLQRDRLPYEQYF,TGCGCCAGCAGCCTCCAGAGGGACAGGCTCCCCTACGAGCAGTACTTC
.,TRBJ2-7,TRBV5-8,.,CASSGQSGYSPYEQYF,TGTGCCAGCAGCGGACAAAGCGGGTACAGCCCCTACGAGCAGTACTTC
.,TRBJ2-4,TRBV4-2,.,CASSLWDTKNIQYF,TGTGCCAGCAGCCTTTGGGACACCAAAAACATTCAGTACTTC
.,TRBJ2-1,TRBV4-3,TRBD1,CASSQDYWQGAYNEQFF,TGCGCCAGCAGCCAAGATTACTGGCAGGGGGCCTACAATGAGCAGTTCTTC
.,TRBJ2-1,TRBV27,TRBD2,CASSFLAGVSYNEQFF,TGTGCCAGCAGTTTTCTGGCGGGAGTCTCCTACAATGAGCAGTTCTTC
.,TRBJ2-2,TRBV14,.,CASSQEGWGFF,TGTGCCAGCAGCCAAGAAGGGTGGGGGTTTTTT
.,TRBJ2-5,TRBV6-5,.,CASSYWMGETQYF,TGTGCCAGCAGTTACTGGATGGGAGAGACCCAGTACTTC
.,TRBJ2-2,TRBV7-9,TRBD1,CASSRDSLGHTGELFF,TGTGCCAGCAGCCGGGACAGCCTGGGACACACCGGGGAGCTGTTTTTT
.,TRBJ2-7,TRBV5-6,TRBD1,CASSRAGQGAYEQYF,TGTGCCAGCAGCCGGGCGGGACAGGGGGCATACGAGCAGTACTTC
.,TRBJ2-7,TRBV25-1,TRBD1,CASSDPDRGDYEQYF,TGTGCCAGCAGTGATCCCGACAGGGGGGACTACGAGCAGTACTTC
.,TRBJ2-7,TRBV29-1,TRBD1,CSVGSGTGTYEQYF,TGCAGCGTTGGTTCTGGGACAGGGACTTACGAGCAGTACTTC
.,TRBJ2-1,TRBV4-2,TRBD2,CASSQDLSGSSYNEQFF,TGTGCCAGCAGCCAAGACCTTAGCGGGAGCTCCTACAATGAGCAGTTCTTC
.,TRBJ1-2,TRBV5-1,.,CASSLDAVFTGGYTF,TGCGCCAGCAGCTTGGATGCGGTTTTCACGGGTGGCTACACCTTC
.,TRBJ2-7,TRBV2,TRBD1,CASIIRTGSYEQYF,TGTGCCAGCATTATCAGGACAGGGAGCTACGAGCAGTACTTC
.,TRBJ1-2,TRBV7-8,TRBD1,CASSLDRGNHYGYTF,TGTGCCAGCAGCTTGGACAGGGGAAACCACTATGGCTACACCTTC
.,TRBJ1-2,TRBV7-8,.,CASSLEQGNYGYTF,TGTGCCAGCAGCTTAGAACAGGGCAACTATGGCTACACCTTC
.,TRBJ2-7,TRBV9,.,CASSFSGGSDEQYF,TGTGCCAGCAGCTTCTCGGGTGGATCGGACGAGCAGTACTTC
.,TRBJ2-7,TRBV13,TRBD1,CASSFNRDRVPYEQYF,TGTGCCAGCAGCTTTAATCGGGACAGGGTCCCCTACGAGCAGTACTTC
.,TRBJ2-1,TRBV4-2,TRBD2,CASSHSVTSGGNNEQFF,TGTGCCAGCAGCCACTCGGTTACTAGCGGGGGAAACAATGAGCAGTTCTTC
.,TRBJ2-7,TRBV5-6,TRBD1,CASSLGTGANYEQYF,TGTGCCAGCAGCTTAGGGACAGGGGCGAACTACGAGCAGTACTTC
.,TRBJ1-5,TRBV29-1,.,CSVGHGPGQPQHF,TGCAGCGTGGGTCACGGTCCCGGTCAGCCCCAGCATTTT
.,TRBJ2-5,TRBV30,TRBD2,CAWSAFSAGGETQYF,TGTGCCTGGAGTGCCTTCAGCGCGGGGGGAGAGACCCAGTACTTC
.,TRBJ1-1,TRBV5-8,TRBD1,CASSLTGGNTEAFF,TGTGCCAGCAGCTTGACAGGGGGGAACACTGAAGCTTTCTTT
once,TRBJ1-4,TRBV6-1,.,CASIDPGTTNEKLFF,TGTGCCAGCATCGATCCCGGGACAACTAATGAAAAACTGTTTTTT
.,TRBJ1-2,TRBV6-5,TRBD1,CASSTGGYGYTF,TGTGCCAGCAGTACAGGGGGCTATGGCTACACCTTC
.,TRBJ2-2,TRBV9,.,CASSVGIGDLLNTGELFF,TGTGCCAGCAGCGTAGGAATTGGTGACCTATTGAACACCGGGGAGCTGTTTTTT
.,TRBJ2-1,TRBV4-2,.,CASSQDVRSNNNEQFF,TGTGCCAGCAGCCAAGATGTGAGATCCAACAACAATGAGCAGTTCTTC
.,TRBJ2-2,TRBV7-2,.,CASSLLSGSAGELFF,TGTGCCAGCAGCTTATTATCGGGGTCAGCCGGGGAGCTGTTTTTT
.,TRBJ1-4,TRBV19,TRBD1,CASSPGTVNEKLFF,TGTGCCAGTAGTCCCGGGACAGTTAATGAAAAACTGTTTTTT
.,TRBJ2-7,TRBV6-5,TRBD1,CASRYLTGATYEQYF,TGTGCCAGCAGGTACCTGACAGGGGCTACCTACGAGCAGTACTTC
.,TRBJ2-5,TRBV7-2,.,CASSARVTGIGETQYF,TGTGCCAGCAGCGCCCGTGTAACGGGGATAGGAGAGACCCAGTACTTC
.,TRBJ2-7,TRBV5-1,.,CASSLAQTGDEQYF,TGCGCCAGCAGCTTGGCCCAGACAGGTGACGAGCAGTACTTC
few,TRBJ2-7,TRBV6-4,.,CASSDSNSSPVRGLTTYEQYF,TGTGCCAGCAGTGACTCGAATTCGTCCCCGGTACGGGGGCTCACGACCTACGAGCAGTACTTC
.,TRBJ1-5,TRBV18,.,CASSPGANQPQHF,TGTGCCAGCTCACCGGGGGCAAATCAGCCCCAGCATTTT
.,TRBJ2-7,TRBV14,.,CASSPSGGELFSYEQYF,TGTGCCAGCAGCCCCTCCGGAGGCGAACTCTTCTCCTACGAGCAGTACTTC
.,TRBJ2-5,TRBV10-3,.,CAISETSKTQETQYF,TGTGCCATCAGTGAGACCTCTAAAACCCAAGAGACCCAGTACTTC
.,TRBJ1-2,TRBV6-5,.,CASSYSTTGYGYTF,TGTGCCAGCAGTTACTCCACGACAGGCTATGGCTACACCTTC
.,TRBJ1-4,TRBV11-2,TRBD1,CASSSKTGNGEKLFF,TGTGCCAGCAGCTCAAAGACAGGGAACGGTGAAAAACTGTTTTTT
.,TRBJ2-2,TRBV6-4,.,CASSDGVGTGELFF,TGTGCCAGCAGTGACGGAGTTGGCACCGGGGAGCTGTTTTTT
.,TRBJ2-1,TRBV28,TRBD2,CASSRQTSGRDNEQFF,TGTGCCAGCAGTCGACAGACTAGCGGGAGGGACAATGAGCAGTTCTTC
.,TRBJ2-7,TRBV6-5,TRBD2,CASMGLWGGRYEQYF,TGTGCCAGCATGGGGTTGTGGGGGGGAAGGTACGAGCAGTACTTC